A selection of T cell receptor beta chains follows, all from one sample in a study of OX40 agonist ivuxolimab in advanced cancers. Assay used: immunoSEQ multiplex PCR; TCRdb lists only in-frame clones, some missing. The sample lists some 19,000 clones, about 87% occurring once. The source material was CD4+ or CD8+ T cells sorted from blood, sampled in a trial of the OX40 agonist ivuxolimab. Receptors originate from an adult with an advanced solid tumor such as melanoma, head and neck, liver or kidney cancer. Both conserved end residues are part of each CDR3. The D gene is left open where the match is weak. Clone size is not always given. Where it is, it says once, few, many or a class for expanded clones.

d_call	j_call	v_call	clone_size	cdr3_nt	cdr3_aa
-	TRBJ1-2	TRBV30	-	TGTGCCTGGAGTGTAACCCGCGGGGAAGGGTATGGCTACACCTTC	CAWSVTRGEGYGYTF
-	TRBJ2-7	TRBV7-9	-	TGTGCCAGCAGCTTAAAATCGCCCCTCTTGATCTACGAGCAGTACTTC	CASSLKSPLLIYEQYF
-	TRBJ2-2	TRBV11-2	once	TGTGCCAGCAGCCACCGGGACACCACGAACACCGGGGAGCTGTTTTTT	CASSHRDTTNTGELFF
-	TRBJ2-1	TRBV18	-	TGTGCCAGCTCACCGACGCCTACAGGGTACAATGAGCAGTTCTTC	CASSPTPTGYNEQFF
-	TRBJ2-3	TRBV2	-	TGTGCCAGCAGTGATCCAACAGATACGCAGTATTTT	CASSDPTDTQYF
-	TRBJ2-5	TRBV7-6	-	TGTGCCAGCAGGCACACGGACGGGGAGACCCAGTACTTC	CASRHTDGETQYF
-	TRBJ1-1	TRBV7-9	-	TGTGCCAGCAGCTTGGGGACTGGGTCTGAAGCTTTCTTT	CASSLGTGSEAFF
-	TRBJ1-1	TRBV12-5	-	TGTGCTAGTGGTTTGTATAAAGGGGTTCCCGACACTGAAGCTTTCTTT	CASGLYKGVPDTEAFF
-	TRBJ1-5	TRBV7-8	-	TGTGCCAGCAGCTTAGATACCCGGCCCCAGCATTTT	CASSLDTRPQHF
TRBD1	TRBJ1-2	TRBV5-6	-	TGTGCCAGCAGCCCCGAAGGGGGCAACTATGGCTACACCTTC	CASSPEGGNYGYTF
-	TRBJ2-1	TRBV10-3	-	TGTGCCATCAGTGAGGGGACCCAGTCCTACAATGAGCAGTTCTTC	CAISEGTQSYNEQFF
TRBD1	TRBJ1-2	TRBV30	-	TGTGCCTGGAGCCAGACAGGGAGCGGCTACACCTTC	CAWSQTGSGYTF
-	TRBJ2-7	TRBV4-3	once	TGCGCCAGCAGCCCTTATCTGGGGGCCTACGAGCAGTACTTC	CASSPYLGAYEQYF
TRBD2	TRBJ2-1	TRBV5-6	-	TGTGCCAGCAGCTTGTCTGGGACTAGCGGGCCGTACAATGAGCAGTTCTTC	CASSLSGTSGPYNEQFF
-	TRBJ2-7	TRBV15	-	TGTGCCACCAGCAGCGGAAGGTCTTACGAGCAGTACTTC	CATSSGRSYEQYF
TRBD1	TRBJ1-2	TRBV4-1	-	TGCGCCAGCAGCCAAGATTGGGCGACAGGGGGCAACTATGGCTACACCTTC	CASSQDWATGGNYGYTF
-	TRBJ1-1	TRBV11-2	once	TGTGCCAGCAGCTTCGACCGCTCTGAAGCTTTCTTT	CASSFDRSEAFF
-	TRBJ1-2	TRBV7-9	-	TGTGCCAGCAGCGCTGGCGACTATGGCTACACCTTC	CASSAGDYGYTF
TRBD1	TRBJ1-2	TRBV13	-	TGTGCCAGCAGCGCGGACAGGGTTCCCTATGGCTACACCTTC	CASSADRVPYGYTF
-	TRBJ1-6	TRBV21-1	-	TGTGCCAGCAGCAAAGAGTATGGCAGGGTAAGAGCACCCCTCCACTTT	CASSKEYGRVRAPLHF
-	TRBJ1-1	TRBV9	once	TGTGCCAGCAGCTCACAGGGCGCTGAAGCTTTCTTT	CASSSQGAEAFF
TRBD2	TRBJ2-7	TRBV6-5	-	TGTGCCAGCAGTTACTCGAGCGGGGGCTCCTACGAGCAGTACTTC	CASSYSSGGSYEQYF
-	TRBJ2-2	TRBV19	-	TGTGCCAGTAGTATAGGACGGACTACCGGGGAGCTGTTTTTT	CASSIGRTTGELFF
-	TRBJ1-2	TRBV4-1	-	TGCGCCAGCAGCCAAGACAGAGACCTCTATGGCTACACCTTC	CASSQDRDLYGYTF
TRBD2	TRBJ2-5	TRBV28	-	TGTGCCAGCAGTTTTAGCGGGGCAGCGGTGGAGACCCAGTACTTC	CASSFSGAAVETQYF
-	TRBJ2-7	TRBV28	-	TGTGCCAGCGGTATCAATGGACAGTCGAGCTCCTACGAGCAGTACTTC	CASGINGQSSSYEQYF
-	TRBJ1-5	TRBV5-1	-	TGCGCCAGCAGCTCCCCAGAGGGGGTGAGCAATCAGCCCCAGCATTTT	CASSSPEGVSNQPQHF
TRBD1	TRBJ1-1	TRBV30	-	TGTGCCTGGAGGCCGACAGGGGAGAACACTGAAGCTTTCTTT	CAWRPTGENTEAFF
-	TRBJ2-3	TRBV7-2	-	TGTGCCAGCAGCACCTCCGGGACTCCCCCTGCTAGCACAGATACGCAGTATTTT	CASSTSGTPPASTDTQYF
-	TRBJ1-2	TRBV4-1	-	TGCGCCAGCAGCCAACTTCCCGGGATGATGGGGCGAGCATATGGCTACACCTTC	CASSQLPGMMGRAYGYTF
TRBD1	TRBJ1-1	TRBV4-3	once	TGCGCCAGCAGCCAAGATTGGGAGGGACAGGGTCTCACTGAAGCTTTCTTT	CASSQDWEGQGLTEAFF
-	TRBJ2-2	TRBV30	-	TGTGCCTGGAGTCCAACTCCTTCGAGCACCGGGGAGCTGTTTTTT	CAWSPTPSSTGELFF
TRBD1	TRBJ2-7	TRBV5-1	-	TGCGCCAGCAGCTTCTTAGGACAGGGGAATCACGAGCAGTACTTC	CASSFLGQGNHEQYF
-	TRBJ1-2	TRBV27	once	TGTGCCAGCAGTTTTGTAGGCGGGACGGGCTATGGCTACACCTTC	CASSFVGGTGYGYTF
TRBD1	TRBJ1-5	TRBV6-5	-	TGTGCCAGCAGCCCGACAGGGGACAATCAGCCCCAGCATTTT	CASSPTGDNQPQHF
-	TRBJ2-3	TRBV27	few	TGTGCCAGCTCTAAGGGCACAGATACGCAGTATTTT	CASSKGTDTQYF
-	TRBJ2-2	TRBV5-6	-	TGTGCCAGCAGCTCCATACCTCTACAGGACACCGGGGAGCTGTTTTTT	CASSSIPLQDTGELFF
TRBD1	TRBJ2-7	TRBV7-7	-	TGTGCCAGCAGCCCCGGGACAGGGGGCCTCGAGCAGTACTTC	CASSPGTGGLEQYF
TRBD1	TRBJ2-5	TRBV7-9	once	TGTGCCAGCAGCCCCCGACAGGGTCGATCGGAGACCCAGTACTTC	CASSPRQGRSETQYF
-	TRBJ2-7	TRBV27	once	TGTGCCAGCAGAGAAAGCCTCTCCTACGAGCAGTACTTC	CASRESLSYEQYF
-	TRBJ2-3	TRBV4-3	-	TGCGCCAGCAGCCAAGAGGGTCCTAGAGACGGCACAGATACGCAGTATTTT	CASSQEGPRDGTDTQYF
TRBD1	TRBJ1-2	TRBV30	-	TGTGCCTGGGTCTTCACAGGGGGGGACGGCTACACCTTC	CAWVFTGGDGYTF
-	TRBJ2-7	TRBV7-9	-	TGTGCCAGCAGCACGACGGTCGGGGACGAGCAGTACTTC	CASSTTVGDEQYF
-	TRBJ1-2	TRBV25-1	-	TGTGCCAGCAGTCGGGGCCCAAAGGCTTATGGCTACACCTTC	CASSRGPKAYGYTF
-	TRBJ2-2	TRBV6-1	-	TGTGCCAGCAGTGCGGGGGAGCTGTTTTTT	CASSAGELFF
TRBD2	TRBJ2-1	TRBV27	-	TGTGCCATCGGATTAGCGGGAGGGCGCAATGAGCAGTTCTTC	CAIGLAGGRNEQFF
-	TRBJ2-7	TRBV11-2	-	TGTGCCAGCAGCTTCTTACAGGGCTCAGTCGACGAGCAGTACTTC	CASSFLQGSVDEQYF
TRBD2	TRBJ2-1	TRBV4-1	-	TGCGCCAGCAGCCAATACGGCGGGGGGGCCGGTGAGCAGTTCTTC	CASSQYGGGAGEQFF
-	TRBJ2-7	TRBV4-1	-	TGCGCCAGCAGCCAGGCCCCTGAGGGTAGGGAGCAGTACTTC	CASSQAPEGREQYF
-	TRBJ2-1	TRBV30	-	TGTGCCTGGATGCTTGGTGACGAGCAGTTCTTC	CAWMLGDEQFF
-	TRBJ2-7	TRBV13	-	TGTGCCAGCAGCCATTTCGGATTAGCCTACGAGCAGTACTTC	CASSHFGLAYEQYF
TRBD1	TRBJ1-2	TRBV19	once	TGTGCCAGTAGTATGGGGACAGCCACCTATGGCTACACCTTC	CASSMGTATYGYTF